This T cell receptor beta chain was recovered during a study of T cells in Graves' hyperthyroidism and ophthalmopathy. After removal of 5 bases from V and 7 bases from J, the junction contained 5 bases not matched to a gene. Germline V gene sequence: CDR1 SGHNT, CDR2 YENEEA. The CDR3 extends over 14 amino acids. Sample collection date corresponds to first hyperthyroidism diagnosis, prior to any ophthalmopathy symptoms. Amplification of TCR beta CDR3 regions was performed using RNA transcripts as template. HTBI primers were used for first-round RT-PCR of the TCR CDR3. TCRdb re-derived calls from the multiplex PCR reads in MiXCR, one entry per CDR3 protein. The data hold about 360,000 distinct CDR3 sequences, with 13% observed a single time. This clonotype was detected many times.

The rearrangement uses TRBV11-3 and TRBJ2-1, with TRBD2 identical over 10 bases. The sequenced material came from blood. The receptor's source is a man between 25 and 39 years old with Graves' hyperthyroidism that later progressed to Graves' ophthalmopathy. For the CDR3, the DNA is TGTGCCAGCAGCCCGGGACTAGCGACGAATGAGCAGTTCTTC. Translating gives CASSPGLATNEQFF.